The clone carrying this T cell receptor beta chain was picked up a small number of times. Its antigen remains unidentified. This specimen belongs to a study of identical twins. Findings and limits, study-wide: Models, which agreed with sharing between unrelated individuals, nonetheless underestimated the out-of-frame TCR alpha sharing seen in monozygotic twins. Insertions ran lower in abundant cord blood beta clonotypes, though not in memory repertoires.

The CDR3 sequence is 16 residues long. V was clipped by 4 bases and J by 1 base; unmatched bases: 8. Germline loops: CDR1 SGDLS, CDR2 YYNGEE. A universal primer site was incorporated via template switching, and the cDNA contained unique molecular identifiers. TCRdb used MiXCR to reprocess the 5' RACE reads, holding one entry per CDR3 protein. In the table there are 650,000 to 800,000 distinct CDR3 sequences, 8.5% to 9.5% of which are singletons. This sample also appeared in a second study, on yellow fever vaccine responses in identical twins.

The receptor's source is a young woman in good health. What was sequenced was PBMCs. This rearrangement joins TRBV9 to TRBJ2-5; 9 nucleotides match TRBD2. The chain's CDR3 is CASSPRAGGIQETQYF. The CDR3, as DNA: TGTGCCAGCAGCCCGCGGGCGGGGGGGATCCAAGAGACCCAGTACTTC. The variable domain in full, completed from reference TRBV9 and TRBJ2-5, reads DSGVTQTPKHLITATGQRVTLRCSPRSGDLSVYWYQQSLDQGLQFLIQYYNGEERAKGNILERFSAQQFPDLHSELNLSSLELGDSALYFCASSPRAGGIQETQYFGPGTRLLVL.